The 16 T cell receptor beta chains in this list originate from one sample, sequenced in a study of cytomegalovirus exposure and HLA in healthy donors. The PCR ran on 60 Vbeta and 13 Jbeta primers. TCRdb's table, derived via immunoSEQ multiplex PCR, lists solely in-frame clones and lacks some. The table lists more than 40,000 clones. The sequencing input was PBMCs. These receptors all stem from a female donor in good health and CMV-seronegative.

This chain connects TRBV4-3 to TRBJ1-4; 12 nucleotides align to TRBD1. Trimming removed 0 bases from V and 6 bases from J; junction bases left unmatched: 8. This CDR3 comprises 18 residues. In germline, CDR1 is LGHNA, CDR2 YSLEER. CDR3 residues: CASSQEDGGTGGDEKLFF. The CDR3 nucleotides read TGCGCCAGCAGCCAAGAGGACGGCGGGACAGGGGGCGATGAAAAACTGTTTTTT.

The chain has TRBV7-9 and TRBJ1-2; D is uncertain. This CDR3 comprises 16 residues. V was shortened by 4 bases and J by 0 bases, with 15 bases between the two germline ends. The germline CDR1 and CDR2 sequences are SEHNR and FQNEAQ (reference sequence). The CDR3 region is CASSSTYGVSNYGYTF. CDR3 nucleotides: TGTGCCAGCAGCTCCACTTACGGGGTATCTAACTATGGCTACACCTTC.

The chain uses TRBV9 and TRBJ2-7, with TRBD1 matching over 7 bases. Losses at the gene ends were 7 bases for V and 3 bases for J; bases not matched to a gene: 7. The CDR3 consists of 13 residues. Germline CDR1 is SGDLS and CDR2 is YYNGEE. This chain's CDR3 is CASGRQGGYEQYF. As DNA, the CDR3 is TGTGCCAGCGGCCGACAGGGCGGCTACGAGCAGTACTTC.

V gene TRBV28 combines with J gene TRBJ1-3; the match to TRBD1 covers 9 bases. The germline V gene has CDR1 MDHEN and CDR2 SYDVKM. This CDR3 has 18 residues. V lost 2 bases, J lost 0 bases, and 8 bases stayed unmatched. CDR3 amino acids: CASSLPGTGTSSGNTIYF. CDR3 nucleotides: TGTGCCAGCAGTTTACCCGGGACAGGGACCAGCTCTGGAAACACCATATATTTT.

In nucleotides, the CDR3 is TGCGCCAGCAGCCAGGGTTCCGGGACAGGGGTCTATGGCTACACCTTC. Protein product: CASSQGSGTGVYGYTF. The chain links TRBV4-1 to TRBJ1-2; TRBD1 matches 10 bases. CDR1 and CDR2 from the germline V gene are MGHRA and YSYEKL. The CDR3 is 16 residues long. V was clipped by 3 bases and J by 4 bases; unmatched bases: 8.

The J gene is TRBJ2-2, the V gene TRBV18; 12 bases line up with TRBD1. The germline V gene has CDR1 KGHSH and CDR2 LQKENI. V dropped 8 bases and J dropped 1; count of bases not matched to a gene: 11. The CDR3 has 18 amino acids. The CDR3 DNA follows: TGTGCCAGCGGGAGCCGGGACAGGGGGCTTTTGAACACCGGGGAGCTGTTTTTT. Protein sequence: CASGSRDRGLLNTGELFF.

CDR3 nucleotide sequence: TGTGCCAGCGGTAGCGGGGTCGGTTACGAGCAGTACTTC. Translating it yields CASGSGVGYEQYF. This chain joins TRBV5-4 and TRBJ2-7, with 8 bases aligning to TRBD2. Germline assignment: CDR1 SGHNT and CDR2 YYREEE (reference sequence). This CDR3 is built from 13 residues. V shed 7 bases, J shed 4 bases, and the junction held 7 bases outside the gene matches. The entire variable domain, with the rest obtained from reference TRBV5-4 and TRBJ2-7, is as follows: ETGVTQSPTHLIKTRGQQVTLRCSSQSGHNTVSWYQQALGQGPQFIFQYYREEENGRGNFPPRFSGLQFPNYSSELNVNALELDDSALYLCASGSGVGYEQYFGPGTRLTVT.

The rearrangement joins TRBV15 to TRBJ2-2; a possible D gene is TRBD1 (5 bases). The V end lost 0 bases, the J end lost 8 bases, and 19 bases lay between the germline ends. Germline loops: CDR1 LNHNV, CDR2 YYDKDF (reference sequence). This CDR3 is 17 amino acids long. The CDR3 DNA is TGTGCCACCAGCAGAGAGGCCCTGGATAATGGGGCTGGGGAGCTGTTTTTT. Encoded protein: CATSREALDNGAGELFF.

The chain carries TRBV4-1 and TRBJ1-4; 9 bases align to TRBD1. The V gene end was trimmed by 4 bases and the J gene end by 5 bases; junction bases not matched to a gene: 5. Germline V lookup: CDR1 MGHRA, CDR2 YSYEKL. The CDR3 loop spans 15 amino acids. The DNA of the CDR3 is TGCGCCAGCAGCCCTGTCGGGACAGGGAATGAAAAACTGTTTTTT. This codes for CASSPVGTGNEKLFF.

The gene calls are TRBV6-5 and TRBJ1-5; D perhaps matches TRBD1 (5 bases). Germline V gene sequence: CDR1 MNHEY, CDR2 SVGAGI. V was clipped by 7 bases and J by 2 bases, with 9 bases between them. CDR3 length equals 13 residues. CDR3 sequence reads: CASKGEGNQPQHF. CDR3 sequence (DNA): TGTGCCAGCAAAGGGGAGGGCAATCAGCCCCAGCATTTT.

The chain carries TRBV19 and TRBJ1-2; the match to TRBD1 covers 7 bases. With V trimmed by 7 bases and J by 2 bases, 10 bases remained unmatched. The germline V gene has CDR1 LNHDA and CDR2 SQIVND (reference sequence). The CDR3 consists of 15 residues. CDR3 loop: CASTGFGQDNYGYTF. The CDR3 region has the DNA TGTGCCAGTACCGGATTTGGACAGGACAACTATGGCTACACCTTC.

DNA of the CDR3: TGTGCCAGCAGCCTCACCCCCGGACTCTCCAGGTCCTACGAGCAGTACTTC. This encodes CASSLTPGLSRSYEQYF. The chain links TRBV4-2 to TRBJ2-7; a weak D match, TRBD2 (5 bases). V lost 4 bases and J 1 base, leaving 20 bases between the germline ends. There are 17 residues in the CDR3. The germline CDR1 and CDR2 sequences are LGHNA and YNFKEQ.

The chain uses TRBV7-2 and TRBJ2-7; 9 bases are a match to TRBD2. The length of the CDR3 is 18 residues. V was pared by 3 bases and J by 0 bases, with 12 bases of the junction left unmatched. Germline V gene data show CDR1 as SGHTA and CDR2 as FQGNSA. In DNA form, the CDR3 reads TGTGCCAGCAGCTTGGCAGCGGGGGGCGCCACAAGCTCCTACGAGCAGTACTTC. This encodes CASSLAAGGATSSYEQYF.

The chain recombines TRBV7-9 with TRBJ2-7; 11 bases align to TRBD2. CDR1 is SEHNR, CDR2 FQNEAQ, per germline (reference sequence). The CDR3 is made up of 11 amino acids. The trim removed 10 bases at V and 11 bases at J, leaving 7 bases unmatched. In nucleotides, the CDR3 is TGTGCCATGCTAGCGGGAGGAATCAAGTACTTC. As protein: CAMLAGGIKYF.

By frequency, this clone registers medium-sized. The V and J genes are TRBV2 and TRBJ1-4; no clear D. V gave up 6 bases and J gave up 7 bases, with 6 bases separating them. Germline values: CDR1 SNHLY, CDR2 FYNNEI. The CDR3 runs 11 residues. DNA for the CDR3: TGTGCCAGCAGGGAGAGTGAAAAACTGTTTTTT. Amino acid sequence: CASRESEKLFF.

The genes are TRBV27 and TRBJ2-6, with 7 bases fitting TRBD2. The CDR3 spans 18 residues. In germline, CDR1 is MNHEY, CDR2 SMNVEV (reference sequence). Losses at the gene ends were 4 bases for V and 0 bases for J; bases not matched to a gene: 9. The CDR3 DNA follows: TGTGCCAGCAGTTCCTCCGGGACTATATTCTCTGGGGCCAACGTCCTGACTTTC. Translated, it gives CASSSSGTIFSGANVLTF.